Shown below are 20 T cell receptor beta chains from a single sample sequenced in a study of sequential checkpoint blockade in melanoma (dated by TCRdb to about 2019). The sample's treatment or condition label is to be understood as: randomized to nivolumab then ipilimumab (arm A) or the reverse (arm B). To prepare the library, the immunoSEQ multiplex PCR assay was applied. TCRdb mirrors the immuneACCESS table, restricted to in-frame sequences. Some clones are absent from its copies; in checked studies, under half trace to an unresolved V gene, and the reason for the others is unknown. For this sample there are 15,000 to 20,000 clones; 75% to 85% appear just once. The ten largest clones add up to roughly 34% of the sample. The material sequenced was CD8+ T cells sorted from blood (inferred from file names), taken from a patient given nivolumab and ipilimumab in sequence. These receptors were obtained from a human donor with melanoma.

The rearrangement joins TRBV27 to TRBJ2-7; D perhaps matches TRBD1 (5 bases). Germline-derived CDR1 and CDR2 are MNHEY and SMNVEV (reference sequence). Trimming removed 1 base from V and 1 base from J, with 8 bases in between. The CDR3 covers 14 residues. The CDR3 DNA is TGTGCCAGCAGTTTATGGGGCCGATCCTACGAGCAGTACTTC. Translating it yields CASSLWGRSYEQYF.

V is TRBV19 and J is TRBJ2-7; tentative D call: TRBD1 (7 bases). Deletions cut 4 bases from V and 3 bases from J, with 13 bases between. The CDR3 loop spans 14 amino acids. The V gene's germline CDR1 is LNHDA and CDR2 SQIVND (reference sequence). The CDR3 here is CASSTSRGDYEQYF. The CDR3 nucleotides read TGTGCCAGTAGTACCTCCAGGGGGGACTACGAGCAGTACTTC. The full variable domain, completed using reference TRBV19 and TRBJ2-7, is DGGITQSPKYLFRKEGQNVTLSCEQNLNHDAMYWYRQDPGQGLRLIYYSQIVNDFQKGDIAEGYSVSREKKESFPLTVTSAQKNPTAFYLCASSTSRGDYEQYFGPGTRLTVT.

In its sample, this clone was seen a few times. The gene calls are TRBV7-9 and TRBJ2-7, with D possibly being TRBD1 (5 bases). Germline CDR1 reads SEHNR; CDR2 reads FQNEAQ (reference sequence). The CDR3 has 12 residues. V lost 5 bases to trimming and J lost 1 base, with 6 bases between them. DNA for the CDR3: TGTGCCAGCAGCGCAGGGTCCTACGAGCAGTACTTC. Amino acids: CASSAGSYEQYF. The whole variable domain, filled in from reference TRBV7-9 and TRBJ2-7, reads DTGVSQNPRHKITKRGQNVTFRCDPISEHNRLYWYRQTLGQGPEFLTYFQNEAQLEKSRLLSDRFSAERPKGSFSTLEIQRTEQGDSAMYLCASSAGSYEQYFGPGTRLTVT.

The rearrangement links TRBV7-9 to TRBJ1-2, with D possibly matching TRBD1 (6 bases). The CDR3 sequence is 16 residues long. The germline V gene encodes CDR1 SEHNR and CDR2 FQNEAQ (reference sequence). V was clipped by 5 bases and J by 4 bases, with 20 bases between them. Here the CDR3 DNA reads TGTGCCAGCAGCAACCCGACAGGAATAAACTTCTATGGCTACACCTTC. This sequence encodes CASSNPTGINFYGYTF.

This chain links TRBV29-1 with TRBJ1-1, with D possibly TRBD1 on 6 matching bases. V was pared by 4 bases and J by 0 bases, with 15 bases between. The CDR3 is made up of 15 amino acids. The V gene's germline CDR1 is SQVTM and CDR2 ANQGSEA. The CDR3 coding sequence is TGCAGCGTTGGGGGGGGGCAGGGTATGAACACTGAAGCTTTCTTT. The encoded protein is CSVGGGQGMNTEAFF.

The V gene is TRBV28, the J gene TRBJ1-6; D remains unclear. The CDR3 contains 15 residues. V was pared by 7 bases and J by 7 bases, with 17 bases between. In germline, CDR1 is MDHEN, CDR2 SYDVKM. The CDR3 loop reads CASTGVSIGNSPLHF. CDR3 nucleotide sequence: TGTGCCAGCACCGGGGTTTCGATTGGGAATTCACCCCTCCACTTT.

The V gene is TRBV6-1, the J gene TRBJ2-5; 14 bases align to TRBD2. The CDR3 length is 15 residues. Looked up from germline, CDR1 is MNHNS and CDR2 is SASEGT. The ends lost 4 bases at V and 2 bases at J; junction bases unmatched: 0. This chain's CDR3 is CASSGLAGGQETQYF. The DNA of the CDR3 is TGTGCCAGCAGTGGACTAGCGGGGGGGCAAGAGACCCAGTACTTC.

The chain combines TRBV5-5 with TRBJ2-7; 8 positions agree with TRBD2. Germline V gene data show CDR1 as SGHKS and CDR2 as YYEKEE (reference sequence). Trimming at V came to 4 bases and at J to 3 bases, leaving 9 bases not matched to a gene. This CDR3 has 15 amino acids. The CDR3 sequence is CASSPVAGSLYEQYF. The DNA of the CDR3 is TGTGCCAGCAGCCCCGTAGCGGGGAGTCTCTACGAGCAGTACTTC.

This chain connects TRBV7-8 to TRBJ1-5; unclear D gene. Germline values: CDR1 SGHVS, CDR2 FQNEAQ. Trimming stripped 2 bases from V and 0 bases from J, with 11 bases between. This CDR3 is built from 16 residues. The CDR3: CASSLTGDYSNQPQHF. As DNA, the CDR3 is TGTGCCAGCAGCTTAACCGGGGATTATAGCAATCAGCCCCAGCATTTT.

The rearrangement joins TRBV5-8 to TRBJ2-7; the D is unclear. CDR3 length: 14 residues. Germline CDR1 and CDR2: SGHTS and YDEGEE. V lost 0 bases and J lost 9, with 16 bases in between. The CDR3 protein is CASSLVSPMLWQYF. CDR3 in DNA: TGTGCCAGCAGCTTGGTTAGCCCGATGCTATGGCAGTACTTC.

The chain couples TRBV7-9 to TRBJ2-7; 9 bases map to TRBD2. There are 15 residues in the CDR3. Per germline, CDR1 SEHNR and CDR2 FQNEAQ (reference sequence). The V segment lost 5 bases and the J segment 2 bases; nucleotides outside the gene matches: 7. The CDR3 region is CASSHGLANTYEQYF. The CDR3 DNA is TGTGCCAGCAGCCATGGACTAGCGAACACCTACGAGCAGTACTTC. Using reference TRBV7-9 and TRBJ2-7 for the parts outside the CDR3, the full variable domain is DTGVSQNPRHKITKRGQNVTFRCDPISEHNRLYWYRQTLGQGPEFLTYFQNEAQLEKSRLLSDRFSAERPKGSFSTLEIQRTEQGDSAMYLCASSHGLANTYEQYFGPGTRLTVT.

Here the CDR3 reads CASSFPDRALYEAFF. CDR3 nucleotide sequence: TGTGCCAGCAGTTTTCCGGACAGGGCGTTATATGAAGCTTTCTTT. The gene calls are TRBV28 and TRBJ1-1; 8 bases fit TRBD1. The V and J ends lost 3 bases and 7 bases, in that order; junction bases with no gene match: 10. In germline, CDR1 is MDHEN, CDR2 SYDVKM. The CDR3 runs to 15 residues.

In nucleotides, the CDR3 is TGTGCCAGCAGCGTTCCCGGGGGGATACAAGAGACCCAGTACTTC. This gives the protein CASSVPGGIQETQYF. The chain links TRBV9 to TRBJ2-5; 7 nucleotides agree with TRBD2. The V segment lost 2 bases and the J segment 2 bases; nucleotides outside the gene matches: 6. Germline V gene sequence: CDR1 SGDLS, CDR2 YYNGEE. CDR3 length equals 15 residues.

The CDR3 spells CASSADSYEQYF. The CDR3 nucleotides are TGTGCCAGTAGTGCGGACAGCTACGAGCAGTACTTC. The chain has TRBV19 and TRBJ2-7; TRBD1 might be the D (6 bases). The CDR3 loop spans 12 amino acids. The ends were cut back, 5 bases at V and 3 bases at J, with 8 bases in the middle. Germline values: CDR1 LNHDA, CDR2 SQIVND (reference sequence).

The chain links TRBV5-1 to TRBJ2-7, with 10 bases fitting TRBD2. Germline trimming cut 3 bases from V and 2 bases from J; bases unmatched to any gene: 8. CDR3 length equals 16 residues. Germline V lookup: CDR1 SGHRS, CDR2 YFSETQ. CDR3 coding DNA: TGCGCCAGCAGCTCCGAGAGTAGCGGGAGGCCCTACGAGCAGTACTTC. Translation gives CASSSESSGRPYEQYF. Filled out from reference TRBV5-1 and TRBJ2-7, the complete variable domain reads KAGVTQTPRYLIKTRGQQVTLSCSPISGHRSVSWYQQTPGQGLQFLFEYFSETQRNKGNFPGRFSGRQFSNSRSEMNVSTLELGDSALYLCASSSESSGRPYEQYFGPGTRLTVT.

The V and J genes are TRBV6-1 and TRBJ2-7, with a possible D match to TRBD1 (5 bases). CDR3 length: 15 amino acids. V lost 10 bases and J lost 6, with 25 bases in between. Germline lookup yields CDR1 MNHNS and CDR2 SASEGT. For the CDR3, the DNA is TGTGCCATCCTGGGGCTGGGCGGAGATCGGGCCGAGCAGTACTTC. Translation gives CAILGLGGDRAEQYF.

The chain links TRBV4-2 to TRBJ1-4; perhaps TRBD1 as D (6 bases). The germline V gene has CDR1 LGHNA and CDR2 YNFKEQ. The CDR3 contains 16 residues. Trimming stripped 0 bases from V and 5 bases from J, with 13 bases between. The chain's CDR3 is CASSQDSRGRNEKLFF. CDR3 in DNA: TGTGCCAGCAGCCAAGATTCTAGGGGGAGAAATGAAAAACTGTTTTTT.

The CDR3 DNA is TGTGCCGTCACCGGGACTAGCGGGGGGACGGCCTACGAGCAGTACTTC. Translated, it gives CAVTGTSGGTAYEQYF. The chain uses TRBV28 and TRBJ2-7, with 15 bases identical to TRBD2. V lost 11 bases, J lost 2 bases, and 10 bases stayed unmatched. Germline V gene lookup returns CDR1 MDHEN and CDR2 SYDVKM. The CDR3 consists of 16 residues. Filled out from reference TRBV28 and TRBJ2-7, the complete variable domain reads DVKVTQSSRYLVKRTGEKVFLECVQDMDHENMFWYRQDPGLGLRLIYFSYDVKMKEKGDIPEGYSVSREKKERFSLILESASTNQTSMYLCAVTGTSGGTAYEQYFGPGTRLTVT.

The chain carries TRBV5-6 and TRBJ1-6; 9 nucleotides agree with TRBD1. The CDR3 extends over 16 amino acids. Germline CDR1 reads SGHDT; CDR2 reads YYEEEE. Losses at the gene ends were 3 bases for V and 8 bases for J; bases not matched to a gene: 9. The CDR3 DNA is TGTGCCAGCAGCTGGGACAGGGACTTATCCTATTCACCCCTCCACTTT. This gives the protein CASSWDRDLSYSPLHF.

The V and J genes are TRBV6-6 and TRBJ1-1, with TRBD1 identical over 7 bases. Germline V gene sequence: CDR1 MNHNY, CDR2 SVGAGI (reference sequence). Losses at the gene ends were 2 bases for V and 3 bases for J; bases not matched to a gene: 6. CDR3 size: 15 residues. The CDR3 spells CASSYPRQGHTEAFF. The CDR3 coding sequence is TGTGCCAGCAGTTACCCTCGACAGGGACACACTGAAGCTTTCTTT.